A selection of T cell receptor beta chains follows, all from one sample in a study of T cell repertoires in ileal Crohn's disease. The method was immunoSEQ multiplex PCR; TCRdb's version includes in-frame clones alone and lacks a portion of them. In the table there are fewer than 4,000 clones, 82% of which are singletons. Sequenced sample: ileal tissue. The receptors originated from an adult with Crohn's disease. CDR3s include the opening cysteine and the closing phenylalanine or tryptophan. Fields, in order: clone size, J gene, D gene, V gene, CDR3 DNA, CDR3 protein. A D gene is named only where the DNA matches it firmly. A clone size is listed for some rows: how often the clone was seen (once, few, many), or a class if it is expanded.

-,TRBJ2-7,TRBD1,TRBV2,TGTGCCAGCACCCGACAGGGACGCTCCTACGAGCAGTACTTC,CASTRQGRSYEQYF
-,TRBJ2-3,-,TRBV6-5,TGTGCCAGCGGGGAGGGGGGCGGCACAGATACGCAGTATTTT,CASGEGGGTDTQYF
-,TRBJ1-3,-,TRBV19,TGTGCCAGCTGCCTGGCGCACGGAGCTGGAAACACCATATATTTT,CASCLAHGAGNTIYF
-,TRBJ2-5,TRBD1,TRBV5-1,TGCGCCAGCAGCTCCCGACAGGGGAGCCAAGAGACCCAGTACTTC,CASSSRQGSQETQYF
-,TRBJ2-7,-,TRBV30,TGTGCCTGTCCCTCGCCGTGGGGCAACGAGCAGTACTTC,CACPSPWGNEQYF
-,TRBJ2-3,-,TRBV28,TGTGCCAGCACTACCACGGGTCGCACAGATACGCAGTATTTT,CASTTTGRTDTQYF
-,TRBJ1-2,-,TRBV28,TGTGCCAGCAGGGTCCGGTTGAATGGCTACACCTTC,CASRVRLNGYTF
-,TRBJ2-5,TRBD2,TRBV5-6,TGTGCCAGCAGCTCTAGCGGGGTACAAGAGACCCAGTACTTC,CASSSSGVQETQYF
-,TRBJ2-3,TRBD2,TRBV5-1,TGCGCCAGCCTTAGCGGGGGGGCTGGAGATACGCAGTATTTT,CASLSGGAGDTQYF
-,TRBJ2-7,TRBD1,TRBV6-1,TGTGCCAGCAGTGCCCCCGCGACAGGGGTCGGAGAGCAGTACTTC,CASSAPATGVGEQYF
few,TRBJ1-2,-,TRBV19,TGTGCCAGTAGAACAGCTAACTATGGCTACACCTTC,CASRTANYGYTF
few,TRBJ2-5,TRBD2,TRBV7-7,TGTGCTAGCAGCTTGAGAACTCCATCCGGGCGGGGAGGGGAGACCCAGTACTTC,CASSLRTPSGRGGETQYF
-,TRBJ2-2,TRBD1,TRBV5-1,TGCGCCAGCAGCTGGGACAGGGGGACCGGGGAGCTGTTTTTT,CASSWDRGTGELFF
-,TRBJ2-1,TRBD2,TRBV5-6,TGTGCCAGCAGCTTGGACCTAGCGGGGGGGCGTGAGTTCTTC,CASSLDLAGGREFF
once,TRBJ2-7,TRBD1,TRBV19,TGTGCCAGTAGTATCTCGGGGACAGGGCACGAGCAGTACTTC,CASSISGTGHEQYF